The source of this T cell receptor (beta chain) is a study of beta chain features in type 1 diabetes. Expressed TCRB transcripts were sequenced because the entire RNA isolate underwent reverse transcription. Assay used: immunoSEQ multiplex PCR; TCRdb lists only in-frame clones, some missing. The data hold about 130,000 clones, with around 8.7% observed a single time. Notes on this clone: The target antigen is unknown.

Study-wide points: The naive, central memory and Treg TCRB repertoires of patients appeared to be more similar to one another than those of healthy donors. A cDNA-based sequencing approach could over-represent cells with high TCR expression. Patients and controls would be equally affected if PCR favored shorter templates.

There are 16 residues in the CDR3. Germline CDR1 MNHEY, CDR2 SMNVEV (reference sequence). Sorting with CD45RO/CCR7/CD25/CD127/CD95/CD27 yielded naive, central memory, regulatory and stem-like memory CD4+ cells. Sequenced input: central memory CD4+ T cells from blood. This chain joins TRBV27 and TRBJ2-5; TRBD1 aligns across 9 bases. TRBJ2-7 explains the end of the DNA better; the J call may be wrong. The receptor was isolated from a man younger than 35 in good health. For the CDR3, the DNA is TGTGCCAGCAGTTTGTCGGGGACAGGGATCACCTACGAGCAGTACTTC. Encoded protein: CASSLSGTGITYEQYF.